One sample yielded the 25 T cell receptor beta chains listed below, sequenced in a study of cytomegalovirus exposure and HLA in healthy donors. The PCR contained 60 Vbeta and 13 Jbeta primers. Sequenced by immunoSEQ multiplex PCR; TCRdb stores in-frame clones only, minus some. The sample carries 90,000 to 150,000 clones, roughly four fifths recorded once. The specimen sequenced was PBMCs. These receptors came from a woman aged 40-49 years in good health and CMV-seropositive.

The J gene is TRBJ2-7, the V gene TRBV4-3, with 10 bases lining up with TRBD2. Per the germline V gene, CDR1 is LGHNA and CDR2 is YSLEER. Trimming removed 0 bases from V and 5 bases from J; junction bases left unmatched: 10. The CDR3 is 17 residues long. This CDR3 is CASSQDGAASGSNEQYF. The DNA of the CDR3 is TGCGCCAGCAGCCAAGATGGGGCGGCTAGCGGGAGCAACGAGCAGTACTTC.

V gene TRBV5-4 combines with J gene TRBJ2-7; 9 bases align to TRBD1. Germline CDR1 is SGHNT and CDR2 is YYREEE (reference sequence). The V gene end was trimmed by 4 bases and the J gene end by 5 bases; junction bases not matched to a gene: 7. The CDR3 covers 14 residues. This CDR3 reads CASSGYRGQNEQYF. The CDR3 bases are TGTGCCAGCAGCGGTTACAGGGGGCAGAACGAGCAGTACTTC.

The V gene is TRBV15, the J gene TRBJ2-5; weak D call: TRBD2 (6 bases). In germline, CDR1 is LNHNV, CDR2 YYDKDF (reference sequence). The CDR3 is made up of 13 amino acids. V gave up 4 bases and J gave up 5 bases, with 11 bases separating them. The CDR3 reads CATSKEGTETQYF. DNA for the CDR3: TGTGCCACCAGCAAGGAGGGCACGGAGACCCAGTACTTC.

DNA of the CDR3: TGTGCCAGCAGCCCGGGGACAGGGTGGGAGACCCAGTACTTC. This translates into CASSPGTGWETQYF. This chain links TRBV7-9 with TRBJ2-5; 9 bases line up with TRBD1. CDR1 SEHNR and CDR2 FQNEAQ come from the germline V gene (reference sequence). The CDR3 extends over 14 amino acids. Losses at the gene ends were 5 bases for V and 5 bases for J; bases not matched to a gene: 6.

This chain links TRBV5-6 with TRBJ2-3; 7 bases are a match to TRBD1. Trimming removed 1 base from V and 4 bases from J; junction bases left unmatched: 9. The CDR3 is 16 residues long. Germline CDR1 is SGHDT and CDR2 is YYEEEE. The CDR3 DNA follows: TGTGCCAGCAGCTTGCGCAATACAGGGGCTGCAGATACGCAGTATTTT. As protein: CASSLRNTGAADTQYF.

Only a few counts were recorded for this clone. This chain connects TRBV7-6 to TRBJ2-7, with 8 positions matching TRBD2. The germline CDR1 and CDR2 sequences are SGHVS and FNYEAQ. With 2 bases clipped from V and 4 bases from J, the junction kept 4 bases outside the gene matches. The CDR3 contains 14 residues. CDR3 in amino acids: CASSLMTSVYEQYF. The CDR3 region has the DNA TGTGCCAGCAGCTTAATGACTAGCGTTTACGAGCAGTACTTC.

This clone occurred a few times. The J gene is TRBJ1-2, the V gene TRBV7-2; D might be TRBD1 (6 bases). Germline V gives CDR1 SGHTA, CDR2 FQGNSA. The V gene lost 2 bases and the J gene lost 5 bases, with 15 bases spanning the gap. This CDR3 region has 15 residues. The CDR3 is CASSLQVDRNYGYTF. DNA for the CDR3: TGTGCCAGCAGCTTACAGGTCGACAGGAATTATGGCTACACCTTC. Supplemented by reference TRBV7-2 and TRBJ1-2, the full variable domain reads GAGVSQSPSNKVTEKGKDVELRCDPISGHTALYWYRQSLGQGLEFLIYFQGNSAPDKSGLPSDRFSAERTGGSVSTLTIQRTQQEDSAVYLCASSLQVDRNYGYTFGSGTRLTVV.

The rearrangement joins TRBV29-1 to TRBJ2-3; 9 bases align to TRBD1. The CDR3 runs 13 residues. Germline values: CDR1 SQVTM, CDR2 ANQGSEA. The ends lost 6 bases at V and 8 bases at J; junction bases unmatched: 9. The CDR3 sequence is CSVAGQGKGTQYF. The CDR3 DNA follows: TGCAGCGTAGCGGGACAGGGAAAGGGTACGCAGTATTTT.

The chain employs TRBV6-5 and TRBJ2-7; TRBD1 might be the D (6 bases). Deletions cut 0 bases from V and 2 bases from J, with 14 bases between. The CDR3 totals 16 residues. CDR1 is MNHEY and CDR2 is SVGAGI in the germline V gene. The chain's CDR3 is CASSYSSRQAAYEQYF. The DNA of the CDR3 is TGTGCCAGCAGTTACTCCTCCCGACAGGCCGCCTACGAGCAGTACTTC.

CDR3 sequence: CAINSRGQPQHF. The CDR3 coding sequence is TGTGCCATCAATAGTAGAGGTCAGCCCCAGCATTTT. The J gene is TRBJ1-5, the V gene TRBV10-3; no definite D call. CDR3 length: 12 amino acids. Trimming removed 7 bases at V and 6 bases at J, with 10 bases between. CDR1 and CDR2 from the germline V gene are ENHRY and SYGVKD.

V is TRBV7-6 and J is TRBJ2-3, with 11 bases identical to TRBD2. This CDR3 comprises 21 residues. Germline trimming cut 4 bases from V and 5 bases from J; bases unmatched to any gene: 23. From germline, CDR1 is SGHVS and CDR2 FNYEAQ. The CDR3 sequence is CASSSYRGPSGRPRGEDTQYF. The CDR3 nucleotides read TGTGCCAGCAGCTCCTACCGGGGCCCTAGCGGGAGGCCAAGAGGGGAAGATACGCAGTATTTT.

The chain recombines TRBV7-2 with TRBJ2-7, with TRBD2 matching 9 bases. Germline CDR1 SGHTA, CDR2 FQGNSA. V was pared by 6 bases and J by 2 bases, with 8 bases of the junction left unmatched. CDR3 length: 15 residues. DNA of the CDR3: TGTGCCAGCAGTCGCCTAGCGGGAACTACCTACGAGCAGTACTTC. Translation: CASSRLAGTTYEQYF.

The genes are TRBV28 and TRBJ2-7; TRBD2 aligns across 8 bases. The ends lost 7 bases at V and 2 bases at J; junction bases unmatched: 10. This CDR3 is built from 15 residues. CDR1 is MDHEN, CDR2 SYDVKM, per germline. CDR3 sequence: CASTSPGRGTYEQYF. For the CDR3, the DNA is TGTGCCAGCACCTCTCCCGGGAGGGGCACCTACGAGCAGTACTTC.

The gene calls are TRBV27 and TRBJ2-1; possibly TRBD2 for D (5 bases). The CDR3 is 15 amino acids. In germline, CDR1 is MNHEY, CDR2 SMNVEV (reference sequence). The ends were cut back, 7 bases at V and 3 bases at J, with 16 bases in the middle. Written as DNA, the CDR3 is TGTGCCAGCAACACCCTTTCGAGGGACTACAATGAGCAGTTCTTC. This encodes CASNTLSRDYNEQFF.

The gene calls are TRBV7-9 and TRBJ2-1, with a weak D call TRBD2 (7 bases). V lost 1 base, J lost 0 bases, and 13 bases lay in between. This CDR3 spans 17 amino acids. CDR1 and CDR2 from the germline V gene are SEHNR and FQNEAQ (reference sequence). In DNA form, the CDR3 reads TGTGCCAGCAGCTTAGTGGCGGGGGCCTACTCCTACAATGAGCAGTTCTTC. The encoded protein is CASSLVAGAYSYNEQFF.

The gene calls are TRBV4-3 and TRBJ1-3; 7 nucleotides match TRBD1. Trimming removed 0 bases from V and 8 bases from J; junction bases left unmatched: 13. The CDR3 is made up of 17 amino acids. Germline CDR1 reads LGHNA; CDR2 reads YSLEER. The CDR3 protein is CASSQDRTGSNGDTIYF. The CDR3 DNA is TGCGCCAGCAGCCAAGACAGGACAGGCTCAAATGGGGACACCATATATTTT.

The chain employs TRBV4-3 and TRBJ1-1, with D possibly being TRBD1 (6 bases). V lost 0 bases to trimming and J lost 5 bases, with 13 bases between them. Germline assignment: CDR1 LGHNA and CDR2 YSLEER. This CDR3 is 15 amino acids long. The CDR3 DNA is TGCGCCAGCAGCCAAGATAGGTGGGGGCGAACTGAAGCTTTCTTT. Translating it yields CASSQDRWGRTEAFF.

The chain joins TRBV9 to TRBJ2-3, with D possibly being TRBD1 (6 bases). CDR1 is SGDLS, CDR2 YYNGEE, per germline. The germline V and J ends were trimmed by 2 bases and 2 bases, with 9 bases remaining between them. This CDR3 region has 14 residues. The CDR3 sequence is CASSVSGVTDTQYF. CDR3 bases: TGTGCCAGCAGCGTTTCAGGGGTCACAGATACGCAGTATTTT.

This clone was detected only once. The rearrangement uses TRBV30 and TRBJ1-1; D might be TRBD1 (6 bases). The CDR3 is 14 residues long. Deletions cut 2 bases from V and 6 bases from J, with 16 bases between. CDR1 and CDR2 (germline): GTSNPN, SVGIG (reference sequence). CDR3 residues: CAWSSRQGWPEAFF. In nucleotides, the CDR3 is TGTGCCTGGAGTTCTAGGCAGGGGTGGCCTGAAGCTTTCTTT.

The chain employs TRBV30 and TRBJ2-3; 11 positions match TRBD2. The CDR3 contains 14 residues. Germline V gene sequence: CDR1 GTSNPN, CDR2 SVGIG (reference sequence). With V trimmed by 5 bases and J by 4 bases, 5 bases remained unmatched. CDR3 residues: CAWYSGRAADTQYF. As DNA, the CDR3 is TGTGCCTGGTATAGCGGGAGGGCCGCAGATACGCAGTATTTT.

This chain links TRBV9 with TRBJ1-3; a weak D match, TRBD1 (6 bases). The CDR3 length is 15 residues. Germline CDR1 reads SGDLS; CDR2 reads YYNGEE. V was pared by 2 bases and J by 0 bases, with 9 bases between. DNA for the CDR3: TGTGCCAGCAGCGTTGGACAGCGCTCTGGAAACACCATATATTTT. It codes for CASSVGQRSGNTIYF.

This clone was found a few times. The V gene is TRBV7-6, the J gene TRBJ2-7, with TRBD2 identical over 11 bases. V gave up 3 bases and J gave up 3 bases; unmatched junction bases: 4. The length of the CDR3 is 15 residues. Germline CDR1 SGHVS, CDR2 FNYEAQ. The CDR3 loop reads CASSFRTSGHYEQYF. For the CDR3, the DNA is TGTGCCAGCAGCTTCCGGACTAGCGGGCACTACGAGCAGTACTTC.

The chain couples TRBV19 to TRBJ1-2; weak D call: TRBD1 (5 bases). Germline lookup yields CDR1 LNHDA and CDR2 SQIVND (reference sequence). Trimming took off 6 bases at V and 4 bases at J, with 15 bases between the two ends. This CDR3 is 14 amino acids long. As DNA, the CDR3 is TGTGCCAGTAGGGAACAGGCCTCTCGCTATGGCTACACCTTC. Encoded protein: CASREQASRYGYTF.

This chain connects TRBV19 to TRBJ2-6; D is possibly TRBD1 (6 bases). This CDR3 comprises 16 residues. CDR1 and CDR2 (germline): LNHDA, SQIVND (reference sequence). V was cut by 4 bases and J by 4 bases, with 14 bases left in between. The CDR3 loop is CASSTTGGAGANVLTF. DNA of the CDR3: TGTGCCAGTAGTACGACAGGAGGCGCGGGGGCCAACGTCCTGACTTTC.

This clone rates as medium-sized (0.01 to 0.1%). The chain uses TRBV6-4 and TRBJ2-6; a weak D match, TRBD1 (5 bases). Germline lookup yields CDR1 MRHNA and CDR2 SNTAGT. Trimming shortened V by 2 bases and J by 0 bases, and 5 bases separated the two germline ends. The length of the CDR3 is 15 residues. DNA for the CDR3: TGTGCCAGCAGTGACGACAGCTCTGGGGCCAACGTCCTGACTTTC. Translating gives CASSDDSSGANVLTF.